Listed here is a single T cell receptor beta chain. Its antigen is unidentified. Germline CDR1 and CDR2: LGHNA and YNFKEQ. The CDR3 runs 15 residues. This record belongs to a study of T cells expressing NK-cell markers. About the research overall: All TCR beta repertoires analysed originated from sorted CD3+CD56+NKG2C+, CD3+CD56+NKG2C- and CD3+CD56-NKG2C+ T cells.

Study-level points and caveats: Among several donors, these clonotypes also ranked first in the CD3+CD56-NKG2C+ fraction. Dominant NKG2C+ clonotypes in roughly six donors made up roughly 1.0-7.0% of CD8+ T cells.

It was by 5'RACE template switching with UMIs that TCR beta cDNA was made. With the 5' RACE reads reprocessed, TCRdb shows one record per CDR3 protein and no DNA. This sample contains 300,000 or so distinct CDR3 sequences. The chain couples TRBV4-2 to TRBJ1-2; without DNA, the TCRdb call of TRBD1 cannot be checked. Sequenced: blood T cells: a sorted CD56 or NKG2C T cell subset, CD4+ or CD8+ T cells, or bulk PBMC T cells (not recorded which). The clonotype comes from a woman between 18 and 75 years old in good health. CDR3 protein: CASSQDRGGFYGYTF.